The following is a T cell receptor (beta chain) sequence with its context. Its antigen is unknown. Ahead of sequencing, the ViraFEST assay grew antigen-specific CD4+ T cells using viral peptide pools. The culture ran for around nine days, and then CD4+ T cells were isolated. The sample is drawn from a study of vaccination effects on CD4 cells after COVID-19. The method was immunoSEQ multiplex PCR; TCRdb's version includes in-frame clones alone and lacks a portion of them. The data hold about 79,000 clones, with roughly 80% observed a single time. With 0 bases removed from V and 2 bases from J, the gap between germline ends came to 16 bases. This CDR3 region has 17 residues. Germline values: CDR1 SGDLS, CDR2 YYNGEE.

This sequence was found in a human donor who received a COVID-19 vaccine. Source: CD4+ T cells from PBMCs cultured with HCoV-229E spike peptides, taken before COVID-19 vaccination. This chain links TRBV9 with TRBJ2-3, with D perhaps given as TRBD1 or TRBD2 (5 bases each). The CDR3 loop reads CASSVAPAGTATDTQYF. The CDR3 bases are TGTGCCAGCAGCGTAGCCCCAGCAGGGACGGCCACAGATACGCAGTATTTT.